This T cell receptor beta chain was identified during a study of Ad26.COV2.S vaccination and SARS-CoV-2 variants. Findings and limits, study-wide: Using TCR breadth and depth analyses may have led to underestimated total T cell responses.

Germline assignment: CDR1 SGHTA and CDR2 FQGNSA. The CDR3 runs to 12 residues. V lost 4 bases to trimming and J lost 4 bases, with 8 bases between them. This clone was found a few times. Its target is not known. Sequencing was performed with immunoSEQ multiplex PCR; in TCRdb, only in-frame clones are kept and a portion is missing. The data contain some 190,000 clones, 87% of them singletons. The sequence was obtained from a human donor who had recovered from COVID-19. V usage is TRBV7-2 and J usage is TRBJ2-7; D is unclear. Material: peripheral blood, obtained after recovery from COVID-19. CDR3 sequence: CASSSGPYEQYF. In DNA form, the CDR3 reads TGTGCCAGCAGCTCCGGACCATACGAGCAGTACTTC.